This is a list of T cell receptor beta chains from one sample in a study of tumor-infiltrating lymphocytes in primary liver carcinoma. Each CDR3 protein gets one entry after TCRdb re-called the multiplex PCR reads with MiXCR. The repertoire consists of 55,000 to 65,000 distinct CDR3 sequences, with 71% occurring once and the leading ten covering 57%. Sequenced material: liver tumor tissue from sampling region 2. The receptors stem from a man in his forties with primary liver carcinoma and hepatitis B virus infection. Each CDR3 is given with its conserved first and last residue. A D gene is named only where the DNA matches it firmly. Clone size is not always given. Where it is, it says once, few, many or a class for expanded clones.

size,J,V,D,DNA,CDR3
few,TRBJ2-5,TRBV11-2,.,TGTGCCAGCAGCTTAACCCCCCATGACGGGGAGGCCCAGTACTTC,CASSLTPHDGEAQYF
.,TRBJ2-7,TRBV6-5,TRBD1,TGTGCCAGCAGGAAAAAGGGGGCCGACGAGCAGTACTTC,CASRKKGADEQYF
.,TRBJ2-1,TRBV4-3,TRBD2,TGCGCCAGCAGCCAAGAAAGGTCTAGCGGGATCCTGTATGAGCAGTTCTTC,CASSQERSSGILYEQFF
.,TRBJ2-7,TRBV4-1,TRBD2,TGCGTCAGCAGCCAATCCCTAGCGGAGCCACCTTACGACCAGTACTTC,CVSSQSLAEPPYDQYF
.,TRBJ2-1,TRBV25-1,TRBD2,TGTGCCAGCAGTGCTACTAGCGGGAGTTCGTATGAGCAGTTCTTC,CASSATSGSSYEQFF
.,TRBJ1-1,TRBV4-1,TRBD1,TGCGCCAGCAGGAGGACAGGGAGCCTGAACACTGAAGCTTTCTTT,CASRRTGSLNTEAFF
.,TRBJ1-2,TRBV5-1,.,TGCGCCAGCAGTTCGACCAACACTGTCGGCTACACATTC,CASSSTNTVGYTF
.,TRBJ1-2,TRBV6-5,.,TGTGCCAGCACCCCCTACAGCAACTATGGCTACACCTTT,CASTPYSNYGYTF
.,TRBJ2-6,TRBV5-4,.,TGTACCAGCAGCTTGTTCCTCTCTGGGGCCAACGTCCTGACTTTC,CTSSLFLSGANVLTF
few,TRBJ2-3,TRBV6-2/TRBV6-3,.,TGTGCCAGCAGTTCGCCCCGGGACTCCGAAGCGCAGTATTTT,CASSSPRDSEAQYF
.,TRBJ2-6,TRBV11-2,.,TGTGCCACCCAGCGGACGCGCTCTGTGGCCAACGTCCTGACTTTC,CATQRTRSVANVLTF
.,TRBJ2-4,TRBV11-2,.,TGTGCCAGTACCACTTCGACGGTAGCCAAAAACATTCAGTACTTC,CASTTSTVAKNIQYF
.,TRBJ2-2,TRBV10-3,TRBD1,TGCGCCATCATGGGGACAGAAGGTGGGAACACCGGGAAGCTGTTTTTT,CAIMGTEGGNTGKLFF
.,TRBJ2-6,TRBV12-3/TRBV12-4,.,TGTGCCAGCAGTCGGACCCGACTAGTCCCCGGTCGGGCCTCTGGGGCCAACATCCTGACTTTC,CASSRTRLVPGRASGANILTF
once,TRBJ2-5,TRBV28,TRBD1,TGTGCCGGCATGACAGGGGCCCAAGAGACCCAGTACTTC,CAGMTGAQETQYF
.,TRBJ1-2,TRBV10-3,.,TGTGCCATCAGTAAGGGGTCACAGGGTTTGCGTGGCTATATCTTC,CAISKGSQGLRGYIF
.,TRBJ2-7,TRBV4-3,TRBD2,TGCACCAGCAGCCAGGAGCTAGTGGGAGGGCACGAGCAGTACTTC,CTSSQELVGGHEQYF
.,TRBJ2-1,TRBV7-9,.,TGTACTAGCAGCTTTCTTGGTGAGCAGTTCTTC,CTSSFLGEQFF
many,TRBJ2-1,TRBV7-8,.,TGTGCCAGCAGTACCTACCGGGACAACCCCTACAATGAGCAGTTCTTC,CASSTYRDNPYNEQFF
.,TRBJ1-3,TRBV10-3,TRBD1,TGTGCCAGTACAGGGGACTTGAGCTCTGGAAACACCATATATTTT,CASTGDLSSGNTIYF
.,TRBJ1-6,TRBV6-1,TRBD1,TGTGCCAGCAGTGAACCACCGGGGACAGGGCGGAATTCACCCCTCCACTTT,CASSEPPGTGRNSPLHF
.,TRBJ2-1,TRBV5-5,.,TGTGCCAGAAGCTTGGTTCCCGGACGATACAATGAGCACTTCTTC,CARSLVPGRYNEHFF
many,TRBJ1-6,TRBV14,.,TGTGCCAGCAGCCCCTCTACTGGAGTAATTAATTCACCCCTCCACTTT,CASSPSTGVINSPLHF
.,TRBJ2-7,TRBV14,TRBD1,TGTGCCCGCAGTTCCCGGACAGGGTTCGAGCAGTACTTC,CARSSRTGFEQYF
.,TRBJ2-1,TRBV6-2/TRBV6-3,TRBD2,TGTGCCAGCAGTTCCCCGGCTAGCGGGAGTGTAGAGAGGGGTGAGCAGTTCTTC,CASSSPASGSVERGEQFF
.,TRBJ2-7,TRBV7-9,TRBD1,TGTGCCAACAGCGATACGGGACAGGGATTATCCGAGCAGTACTTC,CANSDTGQGLSEQYF
.,TRBJ2-7,TRBV4-3,.,TGCACCAGCTGCCAAGATCGGGAGACTCCCTGCGAACAGTACTTC,CTSCQDRETPCEQYF
.,TRBJ2-3,TRBV5-1,.,TGCGCCAGCAGCTTATATCGGGGAAGCAAAGATACGCAGTATTTT,CASSLYRGSKDTQYF
.,TRBJ2-3,TRBV6-5,.,TGTGCCACCTCGATACAAAGCATAGATGTGCAGTATTTT,CATSIQSIDVQYF
.,TRBJ2-1,TRBV6-2/TRBV6-3,TRBD2,TGTGTCAGCAGGCAGGGGACTAGCGGGAGGGATTACAATGAGCAGTTCTTC,CVSRQGTSGRDYNEQFF
many,TRBJ2-3,TRBV5-4,.,TGTGCCAGCAGCTTGGATCAGGGCCGCACAGATACGCAGTATTTT,CASSLDQGRTDTQYF
.,TRBJ2-2,TRBV13,TRBD1,TGTGTCAGCAGCGCCCGGGACAGATACAACAGGGAGCTGTTTTTT,CVSSARDRYNRELFF
.,TRBJ2-3,TRBV4-2,.,TGTGCCAGCAACCAAGAGAGGCGAAAGGCCCACCACAGATACGCAGTATTT,CASNQERRKAHHRYAVF
many,TRBJ1-1,TRBV29-1,.,TGCAGCGTTGGATCCGGGTGGGGTATGAACACTGAAGCTTTCTTT,CSVGSGWGMNTEAFF
.,TRBJ2-5,TRBV4-3,TRBD2,TGCGCCAGCAGCCAAGGAGTAACGGGAGGAGGAGAGACCCAATACTTC,CASSQGVTGGGETQYF
.,TRBJ2-7,TRBV11-2,.,TGTGCCAGCAGCTTAGACGCAGGGCCGGGGGAGCAGTGCTTC,CASSLDAGPGEQCF
.,TRBJ2-2,TRBV12-3/TRBV12-4,TRBD2,TGTGCCAGCAGTCCCCCGGGACTAGTGAACACCGGGGAGCTGTTTTTT,CASSPPGLVNTGELFF
many,TRBJ2-7,TRBV6-1,TRBD1,TGTGCCAGCGTAACACCGGGACAGAAGTACGAGCAGTACTTC,CASVTPGQKYEQYF
few,TRBJ2-1,TRBV11-2,.,TGTGCCAGCAGCAAAACGCCGGGCGGCAGCTCCTACAATGAGCAGTTCTTC,CASSKTPGGSSYNEQFF
.,TRBJ2-1,TRBV24-1,.,TGTGCCGCCAGTGATTTAACTGGGGACTCCAACAATGAGCAGTTCTTC,CAASDLTGDSNNEQFF
.,TRBJ2-1,TRBV29-1,TRBD2,TGCAGCGTTGAGGGTTTAGCGGGAGATATGTACAATGAGCAGTTCTTC,CSVEGLAGDMYNEQFF
.,TRBJ2-5,TRBV4-1,.,TGCACCAGCAGCCAAGATAAGAGCGGGTGGGCCCTTGAGACCCAGTACTTC,CTSSQDKSGWALETQYF
many,TRBJ2-2,TRBV11-2,.,TGTGTCAGCAGCTTAGATAGGACTGGGGAGCTGTTTTTT,CVSSLDRTGELFF
.,TRBJ2-3,TRBV4-1,TRBD1,TGCGCCAGCAGATCTACAGGGGAAGGAGATACGCAGTATTTT,CASRSTGEGDTQYF
once,TRBJ2-5,TRBV4-1,.,TGCGCCAGCAGCCGCCGACAGCTAGTGGGCTTGTACCAAGAGACCCGGTACTTC,CASSRRQLVGLYQETRYF
once,TRBJ2-2,TRBV4-2,.,TGTGTCAGCAGCCAAGATTTTGGGACTGTGAACACCGGGGAGTTGTTTTTT,CVSSQDFGTVNTGELFF
many,TRBJ2-2,TRBV28,.,TGTGCCAGCAAACAAGGGAACACCGGGGAGCTGTTTTTT,CASKQGNTGELFF
few,TRBJ2-7,TRBV11-1,.,TGTGCCAGCAGCTTCATGGGTTACGAGCAGTACTTC,CASSFMGYEQYF